The 21 T cell receptor beta chains listed next were all sequenced from one sample in a study of blood T cell repertoires in COVID-19 (dated by TCRdb to about 2020). The library was generated by the immunoSEQ multiplex PCR assay. Drawn from immuneACCESS, this table holds only the in-frame rearrangements with V and J called that TCRdb kept. Clones are partly lost; checked studies trace under half to an unresolved V gene and leave the rest unexplained. The sample yields about 430,000 clones; roughly 90% were counted once. The ten largest clones represent more than 0.85% of the sample. The sample taken for sequencing was PBMCs or T cells enriched from blood (not recorded which). All receptors derive from a woman younger than 45 with acute COVID-19.

This chain connects TRBV11-1 to TRBJ1-1, with 11 bases aligning to TRBD1. CDR3 length: 17 residues. Germline trimming cut 0 bases from V and 4 bases from J; bases unmatched to any gene: 7. Germline values: CDR1 SGHAT, CDR2 FQDESV (reference sequence). The CDR3, as DNA: TGTGCCAGCAGCTTAGCGCCAGGACAGGGGGCCTTCACTGAAGCTTTCTTT. It is translated as CASSLAPGQGAFTEAFF.

The DNA of the CDR3 is TGTGCCAGCTCACCCCGTCGGGGGGACAATGAGCAGTTCTTC. Its protein is CASSPRRGDNEQFF. The V call is TRBV18, the J call TRBJ2-1; 7 nucleotides align to TRBD2. V trimming: 3 bases; J trimming: 5 bases; junction bases outside the gene matches: 4. The CDR3 runs to 14 residues. Germline V lookup: CDR1 KGHSH, CDR2 LQKENI.

The genes are TRBV18 and TRBJ2-5, with 9 bases aligning to TRBD2. CDR3 length: 16 amino acids. V trimming: 1 base; J trimming: 4 bases; junction bases outside the gene matches: 7. Germline loops: CDR1 KGHSH, CDR2 LQKENI. The chain's CDR3 is CASSPRVAGAGETQYF. The CDR3 DNA sequence: TGTGCCAGCTCACCACGGGTAGCGGGGGCAGGAGAGACCCAGTACTTC.

CDR3 region: CASSQAGADEQYF. As DNA, the CDR3 is TGTGCCAGCAGCCAAGCTGGGGCCGACGAGCAGTACTTC. J is TRBJ2-7 and V is TRBV3-1 (or the pseudogene TRBV3-2); perhaps TRBD1 as D (5 bases). Germline CDR1 LGHDT, CDR2 YNNKEL (reference sequence). The length of the CDR3 is 13 residues. V was trimmed by 1 base and J by 5 bases, leaving 9 bases between them.

V gene TRBV7-2 combines with J gene TRBJ1-2; no reliable D call. With 4 bases removed from V and 5 bases from J, the gap between germline ends came to 8 bases. Germline CDR1 reads SGHTA; CDR2 reads FQGNSA. CDR3 length: 12 residues. The CDR3 coding sequence is TGTGCCAGCAGCTCCCTCGGGTATGGCTACACCTTC. Translated: CASSSLGYGYTF.

V is TRBV18 and J is TRBJ2-3, with D maybe TRBD2 (6 bases). CDR3 length: 15 amino acids. Germline V CDR1 and CDR2: KGHSH, LQKENI. The V end lost 6 bases, the J end lost 2 bases, and 15 bases lay between the germline ends. The CDR3 DNA reads as TGTGCCAGCTCCGGGACTGCGAAATCCACAGATACGCAGTATTTT. Protein product: CASSGTAKSTDTQYF.

CDR3 amino acids: CAWTGGSTDTQYF. Written as DNA, the CDR3 is TGTGCCTGGACGGGGGGGAGCACAGATACGCAGTATTTT. This chain joins TRBV30 and TRBJ2-3, with TRBD2 identical over 8 bases. V dropped 4 bases and J dropped 0; count of bases not matched to a gene: 0. The CDR3 is made up of 13 amino acids. Germline CDR1 and CDR2: GTSNPN and SVGIG (reference sequence).

This rearrangement joins TRBV7-9 to TRBJ2-3; no clear D gene. The CDR3 extends over 15 amino acids. CDR1 is SEHNR, CDR2 FQNEAQ, per germline (reference sequence). Trimming took off 5 bases at V and 0 bases at J, with 12 bases between the two ends. The CDR3 here is CASSPSVTSTDTQYF. CDR3 DNA sequence: TGTGCCAGCAGCCCCAGCGTTACTAGCACAGATACGCAGTATTTT.

The rearrangement links TRBV2 to TRBJ2-2, with 7 bases identical to TRBD2. The V segment lost 4 bases and the J segment 6 bases; nucleotides outside the gene matches: 5. This CDR3 spans 14 amino acids. From germline, CDR1 is SNHLY and CDR2 FYNNEI. The CDR3 DNA is TGTGCCAGCAGTGGGACTAGTACTGCCGGGGAGCTGTTTTTT. It translates to CASSGTSTAGELFF. Full variable domain (missing parts from reference TRBV2 and TRBJ2-2): EPEVTQTPSHQVTQMGQEVILRCVPISNHLYFYWYRQILGQKVEFLVSFYNNEISEKSEIFDDQFSVERPDGSNFTLKIRSTKLEDSAMYFCASSGTSTAGELFFGEGSRLTVL.

The rearrangement joins TRBV12-5 to TRBJ2-3; TRBD2 agrees at 7 bases. Trimming cost V 7 bases and J 1 base; bases outside gene matches: 5. Germline-derived CDR1 and CDR2 are LGHNT and FRNRAP. This CDR3 has 14 amino acids. CDR3 sequence reads: CASALAGRTDTQYF. The CDR3 region has the DNA TGTGCTAGTGCCTTAGCGGGCCGCACAGATACGCAGTATTTT.

J is TRBJ1-4 and V is TRBV21-1; the table's TRBD1 call for D was not verified on the DNA. TRBV21-1 is labeled a pseudogene. The CDR3 is 18 amino acids. CDR3 nucleotides: TGTGCCAGCAGCAATAAGGGGGACAGGCAAAATTTCGAGGAAAAACTGTTTTTT. It codes for CASSNKGDRQNFEEKLFF.

CDR3 loop: CASSEEVGRGGYTF. The CDR3 DNA reads as TGTGCCAGCAGTGAAGAGGTGGGGAGAGGCGGCTACACCTTC. The chain joins TRBV6-1 to TRBJ1-2, with no clear D. The V end lost 1 base, the J end lost 8 bases, and 14 bases lay between the germline ends. The CDR3 sequence is 14 residues long. From germline, CDR1 is MNHNS and CDR2 SASEGT.

The chain employs TRBV5-1 and TRBJ1-4, with 9 bases matching TRBD1. Germline values: CDR1 SGHRS, CDR2 YFSETQ. CDR3 length equals 15 residues. With V trimmed by 3 bases and J by 6 bases, 6 bases remained unmatched. The DNA of the CDR3 is TGCGCCAGCAGCTGGGGACAGGGCGGGGATGAAAAACTGTTTTTT. Translated: CASSWGQGGDEKLFF.

The chain combines TRBV6-2 or TRBV6-3 with TRBJ1-5, with D possibly TRBD1 on 5 matching bases. Trimming cost V 3 bases and J 11 bases, with 17 bases left between them. CDR1 MNHEY and CDR2 SVGEGT come from the germline V gene. The CDR3 is made up of 14 amino acids. As DNA, the CDR3 is TGTGCCAGCAGTTATCCGGACACTCTAGGGACCCAGCATTTT. It codes for CASSYPDTLGTQHF.

This clone occurred a few times. The chain recombines TRBV12-3 or TRBV12-4 with TRBJ2-2; 9 nucleotides line up with TRBD1. The length of the CDR3 is 12 residues. V trimming: 6 bases; J trimming: 13 bases; junction bases outside the gene matches: 6. CDR3 sequence (DNA): TGTGCCAGCAGCCTGGGACAGGGAAGGCTGTTTTTT. Translating gives CASSLGQGRLFF.

This rearrangement joins TRBV6-5 to TRBJ1-2; D is unresolved. The CDR3 length is 14 residues. The V end lost 6 bases, the J end lost 3 bases, and 14 bases lay between the germline ends. CDR1 is MNHEY, CDR2 SVGAGI, per germline. In DNA form, the CDR3 reads TGTGCCAGCAGAAGAGGGATTGGCGACTATGGCTACACCTTC. This translates into CASRRGIGDYGYTF.

This chain joins TRBV24-1 and TRBJ2-7; possible D gene TRBD1, 6 bases. V dropped 3 bases and J dropped 4 bases, with 15 bases sitting between them. The CDR3 spans 15 residues. Germline CDR1 reads KGHDR; CDR2 reads SFDVKD. The DNA for the CDR3 is TGTGCCACCAGTGATATGGTAGGGGGAAAGTACGAGCAGTACTTC. It translates to CATSDMVGGKYEQYF.

The chain is built from TRBV9 and TRBJ1-6; D uncertain. This CDR3 region has 15 residues. The V gene lost 0 bases and the J gene lost 7 bases, with 11 bases spanning the gap. Germline CDR1 is SGDLS and CDR2 is YYNGEE. CDR3 bases: TGTGCCAGCAGCGTAGGAGTGGGCAGAAATTCACCCCTCCACTTT. Translation: CASSVGVGRNSPLHF.

The J gene is TRBJ2-7, the V gene TRBV7-2, with a tentative D call TRBD2 (7 bases). The CDR3 runs to 14 residues. The V end was cut by 3 bases, the J end by 2 bases, with 11 bases between. Looked up from germline, CDR1 is SGHTA and CDR2 is FQGNSA. CDR3 DNA: TGTGCCAGCAGCTTGGGCGGGGGCGCCTACGAGCAGTACTTC. Translation gives CASSLGGGAYEQYF.

This clone appeared a few times. The rearrangement links TRBV12-5 to TRBJ2-5; the D is unclear. This CDR3 has 13 amino acids. Trimming took 2 bases from V and 3 from J, leaving 7 bases between them. Germline V gives CDR1 LGHNT, CDR2 FRNRAP. The CDR3 region has the DNA TGTGCTAGTGGTTTGTCTGCGGAAGAGACCCAGTACTTC. Its protein product is CASGLSAEETQYF.

The count of this clone is one. V usage is TRBV12-5 and J usage is TRBJ1-3; D is unresolved. The CDR3 contains 14 residues. Germline CDR1 reads LGHNT; CDR2 reads FRNRAP. V shed 5 bases and J shed 0 bases, with 8 bases lying between them. The CDR3 coding sequence is TGTGCTAGTGGTGGCCCGGGCTCTGGAAACACCATATATTTT. Its translation is CASGGPGSGNTIYF.